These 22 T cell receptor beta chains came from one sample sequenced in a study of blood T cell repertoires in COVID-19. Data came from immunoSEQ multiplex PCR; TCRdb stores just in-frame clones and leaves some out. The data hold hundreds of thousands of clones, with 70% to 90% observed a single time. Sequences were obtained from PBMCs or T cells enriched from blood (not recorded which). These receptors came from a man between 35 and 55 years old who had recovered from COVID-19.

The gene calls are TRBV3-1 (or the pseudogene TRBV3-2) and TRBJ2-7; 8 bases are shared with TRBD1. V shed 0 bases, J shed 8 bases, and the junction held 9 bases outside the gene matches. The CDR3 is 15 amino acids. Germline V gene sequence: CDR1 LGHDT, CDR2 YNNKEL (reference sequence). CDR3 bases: TGTGCCAGCAGCCAAGATCTTAGAGACAGGGGACAGCAGTACTTC. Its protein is CASSQDLRDRGQQYF.

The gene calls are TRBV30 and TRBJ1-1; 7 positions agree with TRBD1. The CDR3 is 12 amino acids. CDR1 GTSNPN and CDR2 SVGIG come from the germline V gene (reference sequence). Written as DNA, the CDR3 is TGTGTTTCCGACAGGGAGAACACTGAAGCTTTCTTT. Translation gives CVSDRENTEAFF.

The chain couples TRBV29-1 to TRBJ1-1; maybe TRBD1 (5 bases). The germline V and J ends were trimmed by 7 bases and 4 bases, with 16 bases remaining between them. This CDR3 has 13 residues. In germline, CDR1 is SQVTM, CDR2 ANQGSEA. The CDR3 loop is CSGTLGVITEAFF. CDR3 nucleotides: TGCAGCGGGACATTAGGGGTGATCACTGAAGCTTTCTTT. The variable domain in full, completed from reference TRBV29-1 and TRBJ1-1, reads SAVISQKPSRDICQRGTSLTIQCQVDSQVTMMFWYRQQPGQSLTLIATANQGSEATYESGFVIDKFPISRPNLTFSTLTVSNMSPEDSSIYLCSGTLGVITEAFFGQGTRLTVV.

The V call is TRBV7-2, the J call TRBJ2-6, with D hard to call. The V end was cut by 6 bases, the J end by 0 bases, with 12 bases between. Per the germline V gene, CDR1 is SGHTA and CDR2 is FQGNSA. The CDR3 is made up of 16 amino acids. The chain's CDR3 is CASSISINSGANVLTF. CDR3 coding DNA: TGTGCCAGCAGTATTAGCATCAACTCTGGGGCCAACGTCCTGACTTTC.

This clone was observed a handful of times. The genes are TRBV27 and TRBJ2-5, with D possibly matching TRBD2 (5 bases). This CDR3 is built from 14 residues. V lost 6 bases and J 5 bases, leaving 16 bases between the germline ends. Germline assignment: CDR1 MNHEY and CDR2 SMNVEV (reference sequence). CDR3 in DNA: TGTGCCAGCAGAAAACTAGGCTCCGGGGAGACCCAGTACTTC. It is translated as CASRKLGSGETQYF.

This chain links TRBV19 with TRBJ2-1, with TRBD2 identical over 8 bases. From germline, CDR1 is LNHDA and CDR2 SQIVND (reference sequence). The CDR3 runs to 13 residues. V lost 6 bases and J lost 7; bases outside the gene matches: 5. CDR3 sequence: CASSGGAGNEQFF. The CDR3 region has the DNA TGTGCCAGTAGCGGGGGGGCGGGTAATGAGCAGTTCTTC.

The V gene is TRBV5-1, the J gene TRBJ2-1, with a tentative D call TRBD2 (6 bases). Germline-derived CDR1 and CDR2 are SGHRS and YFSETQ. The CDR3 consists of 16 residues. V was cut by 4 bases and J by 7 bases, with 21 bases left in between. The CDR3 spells CASSPNLVGGKNEQFF. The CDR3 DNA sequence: TGCGCCAGCAGCCCTAACTTGGTGGGAGGCAAAAATGAGCAGTTCTTC.

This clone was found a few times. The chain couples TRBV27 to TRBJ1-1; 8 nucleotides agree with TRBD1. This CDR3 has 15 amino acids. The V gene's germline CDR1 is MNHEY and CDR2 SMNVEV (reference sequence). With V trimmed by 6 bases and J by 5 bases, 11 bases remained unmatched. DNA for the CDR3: TGTGCCAGCAGCCCGCTAACAGGGGGAGGTACTGAAGCTTTCTTT. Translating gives CASSPLTGGGTEAFF.

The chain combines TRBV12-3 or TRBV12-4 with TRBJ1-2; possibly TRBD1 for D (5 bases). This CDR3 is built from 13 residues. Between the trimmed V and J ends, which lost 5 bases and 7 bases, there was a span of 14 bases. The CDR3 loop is CASSPQRGSGYTF. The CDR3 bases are TGTGCCAGCAGTCCTCAAAGGGGCAGTGGCTACACCTTC.

CDR3 coding DNA: TGTGCCAGCAGCGACGGACAGGGGTGGAATGAGCAGTTCTTC. Protein product: CASSDGQGWNEQFF. The J gene is TRBJ2-1, the V gene TRBV7-2; TRBD1 matches at 9 bases. The V and J ends lost 5 bases and 7 bases, in that order; junction bases with no gene match: 6. Germline V gives CDR1 SGHTA, CDR2 FQGNSA. This CDR3 is built from 14 residues.

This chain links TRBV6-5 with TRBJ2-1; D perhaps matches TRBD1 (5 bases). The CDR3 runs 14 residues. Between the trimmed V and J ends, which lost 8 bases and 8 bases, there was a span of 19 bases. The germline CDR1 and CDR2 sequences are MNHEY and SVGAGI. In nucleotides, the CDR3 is TGTGCCAGCGGAGACAGCCATAGAGGCGATGAGCAGTTCTTC. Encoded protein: CASGDSHRGDEQFF.

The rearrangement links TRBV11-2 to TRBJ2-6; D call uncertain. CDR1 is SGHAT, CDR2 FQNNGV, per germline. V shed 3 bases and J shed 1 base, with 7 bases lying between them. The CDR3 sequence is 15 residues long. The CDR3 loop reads CASSLYTSGANVLTF. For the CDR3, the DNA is TGTGCCAGCAGCTTGTATACTTCTGGGGCCAACGTCCTGACTTTC.

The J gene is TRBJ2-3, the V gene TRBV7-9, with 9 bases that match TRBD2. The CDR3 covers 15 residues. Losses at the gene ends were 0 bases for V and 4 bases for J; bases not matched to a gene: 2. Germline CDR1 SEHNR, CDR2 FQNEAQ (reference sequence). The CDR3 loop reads CASSLAAGGPDTQYF. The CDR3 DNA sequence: TGTGCCAGCAGCTTAGCGGCGGGAGGGCCAGATACGCAGTATTTT.

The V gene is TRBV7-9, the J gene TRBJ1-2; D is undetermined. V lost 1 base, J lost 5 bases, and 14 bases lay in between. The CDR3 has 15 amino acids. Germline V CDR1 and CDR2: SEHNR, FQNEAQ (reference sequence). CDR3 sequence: CASSLVPRVIYGYTF. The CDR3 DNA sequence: TGTGCCAGCAGCTTAGTACCTCGGGTCATATATGGCTACACCTTC.

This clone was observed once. CDR3 bases: TGTGCCAGCAGCTTAGGAGGGGGTGGCCACAATGAGCAGTTCTTC. Amino acids: CASSLGGGGHNEQFF. The gene calls are TRBV7-2 and TRBJ2-1; TRBD1 might be the D (6 bases). The germline V gene encodes CDR1 SGHTA and CDR2 FQGNSA. V was trimmed by 1 base and J by 5 bases, leaving 12 bases between them. The CDR3 spans 15 residues.

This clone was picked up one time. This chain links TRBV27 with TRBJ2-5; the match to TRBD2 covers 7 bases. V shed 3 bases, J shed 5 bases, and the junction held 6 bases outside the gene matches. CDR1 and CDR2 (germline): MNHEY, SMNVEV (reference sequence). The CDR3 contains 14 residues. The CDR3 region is CASSLGGGRETQYF. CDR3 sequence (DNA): TGTGCCAGCAGTTTGGGGGGGGGTAGGGAGACCCAGTACTTC.

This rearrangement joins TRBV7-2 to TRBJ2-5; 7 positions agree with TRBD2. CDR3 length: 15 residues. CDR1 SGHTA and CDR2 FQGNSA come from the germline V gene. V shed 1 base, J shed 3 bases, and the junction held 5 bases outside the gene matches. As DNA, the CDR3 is TGTGCCAGCAGCTTAGTTGGCGGGAGAGAAGAGACCCAGTACTTC. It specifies CASSLVGGREETQYF. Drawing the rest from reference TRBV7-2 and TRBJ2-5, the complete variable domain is GAGVSQSPSNKVTEKGKDVELRCDPISGHTALYWYRQSLGQGLEFLIYFQGNSAPDKSGLPSDRFSAERTGGSVSTLTIQRTQQEDSAVYLCASSLVGGREETQYFGPGTRLLVL.

DNA of the CDR3: TGTGCCAGCAGCGTAGATCAGGGGTACACTGAAGCTTTCTTT. It translates to CASSVDQGYTEAFF. The V and J genes are TRBV9 and TRBJ1-1, with D possibly matching TRBD1 (6 bases). There are 14 residues in the CDR3. The germline gives CDR1 SGDLS, CDR2 YYNGEE. Trimming took off 0 bases at V and 3 bases at J, with 9 bases between the two ends.

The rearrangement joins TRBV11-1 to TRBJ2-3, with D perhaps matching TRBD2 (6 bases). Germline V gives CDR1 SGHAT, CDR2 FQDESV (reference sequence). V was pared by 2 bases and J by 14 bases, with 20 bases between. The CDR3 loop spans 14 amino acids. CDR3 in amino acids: CASSLFRGSGVAYF. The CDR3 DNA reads TGTGCCAGCAGCTTATTCCGAGGGTCGGGGGTCGCGTATTTT.

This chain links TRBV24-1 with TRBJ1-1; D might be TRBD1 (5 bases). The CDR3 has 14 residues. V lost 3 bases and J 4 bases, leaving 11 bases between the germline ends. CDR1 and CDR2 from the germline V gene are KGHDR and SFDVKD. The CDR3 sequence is CATSDDGGSTEAFF. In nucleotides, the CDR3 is TGTGCCACCAGTGATGACGGGGGTTCCACTGAAGCTTTCTTT.

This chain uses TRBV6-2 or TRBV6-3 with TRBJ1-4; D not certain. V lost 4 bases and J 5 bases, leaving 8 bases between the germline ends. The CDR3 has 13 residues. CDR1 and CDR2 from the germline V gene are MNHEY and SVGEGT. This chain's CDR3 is CASSLGPNEKLFF. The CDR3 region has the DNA TGTGCCAGCAGTTTGGGCCCAAATGAAAAACTGTTTTTT.

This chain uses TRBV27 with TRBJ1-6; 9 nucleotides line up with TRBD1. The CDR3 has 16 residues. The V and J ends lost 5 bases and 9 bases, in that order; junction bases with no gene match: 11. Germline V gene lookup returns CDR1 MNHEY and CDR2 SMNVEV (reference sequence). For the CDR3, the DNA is TGTGCCAGCAGTCCATCCCCCGGGACAGGGTCTTCACCCCTCCACTTT. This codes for CASSPSPGTGSSPLHF.